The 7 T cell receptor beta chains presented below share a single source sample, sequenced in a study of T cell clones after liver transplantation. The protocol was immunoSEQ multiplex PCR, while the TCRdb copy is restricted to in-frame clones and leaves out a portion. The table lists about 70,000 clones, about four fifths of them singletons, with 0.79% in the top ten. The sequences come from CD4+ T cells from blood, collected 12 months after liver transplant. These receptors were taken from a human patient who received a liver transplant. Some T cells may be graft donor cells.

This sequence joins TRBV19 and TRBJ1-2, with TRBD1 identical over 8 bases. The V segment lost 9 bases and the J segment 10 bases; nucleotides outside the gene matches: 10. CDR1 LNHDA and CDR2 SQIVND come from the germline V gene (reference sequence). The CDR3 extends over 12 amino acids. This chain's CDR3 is CASEVSGGDYTF. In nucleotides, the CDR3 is TGTGCCAGCGAAGTTTCAGGGGGCGACTACACCTTC.

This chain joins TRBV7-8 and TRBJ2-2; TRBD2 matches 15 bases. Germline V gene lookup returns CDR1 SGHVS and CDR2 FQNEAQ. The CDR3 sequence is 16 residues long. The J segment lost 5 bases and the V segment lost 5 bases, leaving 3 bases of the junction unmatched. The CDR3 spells CASSTGLAGGTGELFF. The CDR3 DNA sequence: TGTGCCAGCAGCACGGGACTAGCGGGAGGTACCGGGGAGCTGTTTTTT.

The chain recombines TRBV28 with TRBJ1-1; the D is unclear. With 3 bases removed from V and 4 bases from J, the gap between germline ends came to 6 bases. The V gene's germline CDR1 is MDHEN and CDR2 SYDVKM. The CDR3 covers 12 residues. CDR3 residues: CASSFLPTEAFF. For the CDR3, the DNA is TGTGCCAGCAGTTTTCTTCCCACTGAAGCTTTCTTT. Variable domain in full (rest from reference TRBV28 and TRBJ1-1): DVKVTQSSRYLVKRTGEKVFLECVQDMDHENMFWYRQDPGLGLRLIYFSYDVKMKEKGDIPEGYSVSREKKERFSLILESASTNQTSMYLCASSFLPTEAFFGQGTRLTVV.

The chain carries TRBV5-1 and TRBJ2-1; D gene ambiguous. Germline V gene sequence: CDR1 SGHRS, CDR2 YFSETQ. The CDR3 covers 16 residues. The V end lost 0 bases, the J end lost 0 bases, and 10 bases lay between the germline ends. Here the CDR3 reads CASSLAGPSSYNEQFF. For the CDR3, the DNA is TGCGCCAGCAGCTTGGCAGGTCCTAGCTCCTACAATGAGCAGTTCTTC.

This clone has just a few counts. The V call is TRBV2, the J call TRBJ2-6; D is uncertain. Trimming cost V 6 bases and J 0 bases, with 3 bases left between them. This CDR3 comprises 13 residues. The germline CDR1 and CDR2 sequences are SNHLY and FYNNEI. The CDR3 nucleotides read TGTGCCAGCAGCGTCTCTGGGGCCAACGTCCTGACTTTC. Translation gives CASSVSGANVLTF.

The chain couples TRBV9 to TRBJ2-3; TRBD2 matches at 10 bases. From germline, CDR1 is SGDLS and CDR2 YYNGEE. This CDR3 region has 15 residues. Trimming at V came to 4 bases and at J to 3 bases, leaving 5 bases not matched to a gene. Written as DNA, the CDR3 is TGTGCCAGCAGCCCGGCTAGCGGGAGTACAGATACGCAGTATTTT. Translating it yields CASSPASGSTDTQYF.

CDR3 amino acids: CASSFQGFGTNTEAFF. The DNA of the CDR3 is TGCGCCAGCAGCTTCCAGGGGTTCGGGACGAACACTGAAGCTTTCTTT. The chain carries TRBV5-1 and TRBJ1-1, with D possibly being TRBD1 (6 bases). Per the germline V gene, CDR1 is SGHRS and CDR2 is YFSETQ. The CDR3 consists of 16 residues. V was clipped by 2 bases and J by 1 base, with 15 bases between them.